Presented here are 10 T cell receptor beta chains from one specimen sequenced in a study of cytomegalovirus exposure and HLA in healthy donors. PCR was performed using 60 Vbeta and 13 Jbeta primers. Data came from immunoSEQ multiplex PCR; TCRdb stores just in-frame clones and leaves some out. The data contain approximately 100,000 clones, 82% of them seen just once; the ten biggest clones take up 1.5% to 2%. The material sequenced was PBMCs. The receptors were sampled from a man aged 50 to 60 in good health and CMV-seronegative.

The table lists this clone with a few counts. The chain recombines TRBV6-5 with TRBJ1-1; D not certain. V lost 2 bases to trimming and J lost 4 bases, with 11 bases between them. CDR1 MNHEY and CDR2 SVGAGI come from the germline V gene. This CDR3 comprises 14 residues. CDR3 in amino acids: CASSYRRESTEAFF. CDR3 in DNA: TGTGCCAGCAGTTACCGCCGGGAGAGCACTGAAGCTTTCTTT.

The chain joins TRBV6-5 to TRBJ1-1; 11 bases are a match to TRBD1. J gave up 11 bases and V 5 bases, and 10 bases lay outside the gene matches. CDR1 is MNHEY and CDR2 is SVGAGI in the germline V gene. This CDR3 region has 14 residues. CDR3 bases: TGTGCCAGCAGTGGATGGGACAGGGGGGAATCGGCTTTCTTT. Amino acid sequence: CASSGWDRGESAFF.

CDR3 sequence reads: CASSPGSGGSYEQYF. CDR3 nucleotide sequence: TGTGCCAGCTCACCAGGATCAGGGGGGTCGTACGAGCAGTACTTC. The rearrangement uses TRBV18 and TRBJ2-7; maybe TRBD1 (7 bases). The CDR3 runs 15 residues. V was pared by 2 bases and J by 4 bases, with 15 bases between. The germline gives CDR1 KGHSH, CDR2 LQKENI.

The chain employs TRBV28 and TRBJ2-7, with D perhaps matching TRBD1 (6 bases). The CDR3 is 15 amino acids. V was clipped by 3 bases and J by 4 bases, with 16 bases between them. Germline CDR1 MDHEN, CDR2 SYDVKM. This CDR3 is CASSFNSLRGYEQYV. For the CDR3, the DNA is TGTGCCAGCAGTTTCAATAGCCTCAGGGGATACGAGCAGTACGTC.

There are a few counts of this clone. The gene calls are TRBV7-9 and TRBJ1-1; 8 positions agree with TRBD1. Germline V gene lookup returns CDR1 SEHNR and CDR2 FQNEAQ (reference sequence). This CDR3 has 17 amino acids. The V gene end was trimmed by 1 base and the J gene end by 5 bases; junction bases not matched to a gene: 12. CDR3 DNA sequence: TGTGCCAGCAGCTTAGGTCAGGGGGCCGGGACGGGGACTGAAGCTTTCTTT. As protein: CASSLGQGAGTGTEAFF.

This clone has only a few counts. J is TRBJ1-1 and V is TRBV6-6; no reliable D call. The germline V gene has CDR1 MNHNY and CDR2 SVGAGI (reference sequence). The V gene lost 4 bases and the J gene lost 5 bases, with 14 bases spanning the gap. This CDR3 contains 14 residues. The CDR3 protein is CASSSNSGRTEAFF. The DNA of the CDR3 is TGTGCCAGCAGTTCCAACTCGGGGAGGACTGAAGCTTTCTTT.

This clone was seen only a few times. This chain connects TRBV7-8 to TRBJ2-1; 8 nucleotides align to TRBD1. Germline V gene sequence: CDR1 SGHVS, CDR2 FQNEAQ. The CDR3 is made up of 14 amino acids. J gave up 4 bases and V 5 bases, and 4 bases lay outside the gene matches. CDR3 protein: CASSPRDRYNEQFF. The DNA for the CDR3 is TGTGCCAGCAGCCCTAGGGACAGGTACAATGAGCAGTTCTTC.

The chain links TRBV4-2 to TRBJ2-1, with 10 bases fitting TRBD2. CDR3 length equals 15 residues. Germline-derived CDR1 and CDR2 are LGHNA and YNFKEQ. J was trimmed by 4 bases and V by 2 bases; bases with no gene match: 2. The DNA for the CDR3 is TGTGCCAGCAGCCAACTAGCGGGGGAATACAATGAGCAGTTCTTC. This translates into CASSQLAGEYNEQFF.

This chain's CDR3 is CASSMDRGDTEAFF. The CDR3 DNA is TGTGCCAGCAGCATGGACAGGGGTGACACTGAAGCTTTCTTT. The V and J genes are TRBV7-2 and TRBJ1-1; 9 nucleotides match TRBD1. The CDR3 spans 14 residues. V was clipped by 5 bases and J by 3 bases; unmatched bases: 4. Germline V gives CDR1 SGHTA, CDR2 FQGNSA.

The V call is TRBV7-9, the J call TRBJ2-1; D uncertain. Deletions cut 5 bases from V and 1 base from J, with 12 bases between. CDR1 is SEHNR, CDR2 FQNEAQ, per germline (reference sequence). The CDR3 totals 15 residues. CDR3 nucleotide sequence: TGTGCCAGCAGCCAGACTGGTCGTTCCTACAATGAGCAGTTCTTC. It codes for CASSQTGRSYNEQFF.